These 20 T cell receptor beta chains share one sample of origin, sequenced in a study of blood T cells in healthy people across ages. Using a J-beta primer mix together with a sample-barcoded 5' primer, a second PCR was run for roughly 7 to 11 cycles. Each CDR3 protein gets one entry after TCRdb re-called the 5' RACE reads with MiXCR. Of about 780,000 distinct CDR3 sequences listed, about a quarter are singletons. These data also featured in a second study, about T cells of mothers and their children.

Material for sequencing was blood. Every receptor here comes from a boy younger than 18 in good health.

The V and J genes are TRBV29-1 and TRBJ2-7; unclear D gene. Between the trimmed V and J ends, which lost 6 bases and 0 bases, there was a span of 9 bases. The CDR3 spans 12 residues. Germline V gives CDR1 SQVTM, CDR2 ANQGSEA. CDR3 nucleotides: TGCAGCGTCGTCTCGATCTCCTACGAGCAGTACTTC. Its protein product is CSVVSISYEQYF.

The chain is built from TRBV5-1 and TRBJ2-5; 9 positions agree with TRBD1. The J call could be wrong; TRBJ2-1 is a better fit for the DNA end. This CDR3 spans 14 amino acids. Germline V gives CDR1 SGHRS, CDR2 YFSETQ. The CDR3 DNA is TGCGCCAGCGTTCGGGACAGGGTAAACAATGAGCAGTTCTTC. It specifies CASVRDRVNNEQFF.

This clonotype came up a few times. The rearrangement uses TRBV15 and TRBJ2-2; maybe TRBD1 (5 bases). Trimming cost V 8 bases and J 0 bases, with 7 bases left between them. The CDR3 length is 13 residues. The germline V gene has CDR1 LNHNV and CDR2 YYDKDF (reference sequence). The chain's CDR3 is CATGQTNTGELFF. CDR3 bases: TGTGCCACCGGACAAACGAACACCGGGGAGCTGTTTTTT.

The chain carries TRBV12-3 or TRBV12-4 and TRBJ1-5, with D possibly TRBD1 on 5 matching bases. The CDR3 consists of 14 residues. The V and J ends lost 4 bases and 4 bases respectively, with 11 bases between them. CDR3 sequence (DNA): TGTGCCAGCAGTTGGGGGTTGCGGAATCAGCCCCAGCATTTT. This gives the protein CASSWGLRNQPQHF.

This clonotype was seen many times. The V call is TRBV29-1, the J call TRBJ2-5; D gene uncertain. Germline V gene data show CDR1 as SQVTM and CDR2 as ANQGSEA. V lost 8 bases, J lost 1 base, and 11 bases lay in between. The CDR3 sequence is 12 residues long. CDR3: CSTRTVQETQYF. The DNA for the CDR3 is TGCAGCACCCGGACGGTCCAAGAGACCCAGTACTTC.

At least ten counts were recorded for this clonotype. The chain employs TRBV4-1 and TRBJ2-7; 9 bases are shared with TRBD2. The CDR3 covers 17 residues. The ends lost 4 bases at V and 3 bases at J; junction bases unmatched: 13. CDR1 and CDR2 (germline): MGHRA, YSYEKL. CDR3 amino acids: CASSLSLPPAGGYEQYF. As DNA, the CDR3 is TGCGCCAGCAGCCTATCCCTTCCCCCAGCGGGGGGCTACGAGCAGTACTTC.

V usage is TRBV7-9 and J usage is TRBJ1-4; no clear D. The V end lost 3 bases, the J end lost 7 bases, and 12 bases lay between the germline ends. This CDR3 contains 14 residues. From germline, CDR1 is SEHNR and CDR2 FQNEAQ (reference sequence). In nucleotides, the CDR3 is TGTGCCAGCAGCTTGGCTAGCAGCGGTGAAAAACTGTTTTTT. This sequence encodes CASSLASSGEKLFF.

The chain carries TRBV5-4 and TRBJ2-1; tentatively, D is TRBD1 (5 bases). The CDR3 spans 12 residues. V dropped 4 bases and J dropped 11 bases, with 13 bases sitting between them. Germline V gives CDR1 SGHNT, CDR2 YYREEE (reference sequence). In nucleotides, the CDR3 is TGTGCCAGCAGCCCCGGCGAGGACAAGCAGTTCTTC. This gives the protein CASSPGEDKQFF.

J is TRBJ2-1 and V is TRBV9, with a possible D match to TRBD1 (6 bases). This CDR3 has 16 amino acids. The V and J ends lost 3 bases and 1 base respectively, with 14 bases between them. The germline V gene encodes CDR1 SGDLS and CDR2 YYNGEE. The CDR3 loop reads CASSAKEQGSYNEQFF. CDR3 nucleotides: TGTGCCAGCAGCGCGAAAGAGCAGGGGTCCTACAATGAGCAGTTCTTC.

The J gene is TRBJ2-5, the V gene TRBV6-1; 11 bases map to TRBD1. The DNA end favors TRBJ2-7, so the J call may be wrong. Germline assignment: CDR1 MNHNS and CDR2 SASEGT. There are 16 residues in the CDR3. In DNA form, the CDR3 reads TGTGCCAGCAGTGAAATTTGGGGGACAGGGGGTCACGAGCAGTACTTC. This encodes CASSEIWGTGGHEQYF.

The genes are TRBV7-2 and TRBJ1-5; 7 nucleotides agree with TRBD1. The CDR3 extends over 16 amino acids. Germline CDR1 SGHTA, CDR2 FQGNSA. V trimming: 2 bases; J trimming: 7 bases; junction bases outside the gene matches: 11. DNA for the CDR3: TGTGCCAGCAGCTTAACCGGGACAGTAAGTAACCAGCCCCAGCATTTT. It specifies CASSLTGTVSNQPQHF.

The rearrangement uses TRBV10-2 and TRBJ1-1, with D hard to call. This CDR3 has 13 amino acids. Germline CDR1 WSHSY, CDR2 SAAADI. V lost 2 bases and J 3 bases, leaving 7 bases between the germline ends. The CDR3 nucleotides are TGCGCCAGCAGTGAGACAACAGACACTGAAGCTTTCTTT. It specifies CASSETTDTEAFF.

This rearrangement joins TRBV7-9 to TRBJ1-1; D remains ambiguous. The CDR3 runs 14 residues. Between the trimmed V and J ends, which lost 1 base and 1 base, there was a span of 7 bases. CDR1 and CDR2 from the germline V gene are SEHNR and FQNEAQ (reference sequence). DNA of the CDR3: TGTGCCAGCAGCTTAGAGCCACCGAACACTGAAGCTTTCTTT. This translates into CASSLEPPNTEAFF. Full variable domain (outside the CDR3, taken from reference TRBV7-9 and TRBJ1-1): DTGVSQNPRHKITKRGQNVTFRCDPISEHNRLYWYRQTLGQGPEFLTYFQNEAQLEKSRLLSDRFSAERPKGSFSTLEIQRTEQGDSAMYLCASSLEPPNTEAFFGQGTRLTVV.

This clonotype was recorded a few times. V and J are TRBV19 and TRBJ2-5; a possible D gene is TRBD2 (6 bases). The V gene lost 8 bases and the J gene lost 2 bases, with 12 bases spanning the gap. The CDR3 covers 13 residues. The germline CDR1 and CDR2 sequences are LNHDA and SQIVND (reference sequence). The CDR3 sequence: CASAGPRQETQYF. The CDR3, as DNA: TGTGCCAGTGCGGGACCGCGTCAAGAGACCCAGTACTTC. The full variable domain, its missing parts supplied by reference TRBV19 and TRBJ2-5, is DGGITQSPKYLFRKEGQNVTLSCEQNLNHDAMYWYRQDPGQGLRLIYYSQIVNDFQKGDIAEGYSVSREKKESFPLTVTSAQKNPTAFYLCASAGPRQETQYFGPGTRLLVL.

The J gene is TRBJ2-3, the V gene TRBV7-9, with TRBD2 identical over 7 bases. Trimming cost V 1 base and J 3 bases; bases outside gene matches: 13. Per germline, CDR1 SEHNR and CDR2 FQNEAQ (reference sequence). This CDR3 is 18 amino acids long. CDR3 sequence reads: CASSLVRLQRGRTDTQYF. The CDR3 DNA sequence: TGTGCCAGCAGCTTAGTCCGTCTTCAGCGGGGTCGTACAGATACGCAGTATTTT.

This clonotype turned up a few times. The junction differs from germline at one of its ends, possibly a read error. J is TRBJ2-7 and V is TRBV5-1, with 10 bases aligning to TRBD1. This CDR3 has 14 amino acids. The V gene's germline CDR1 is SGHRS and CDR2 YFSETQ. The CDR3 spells CASSRDRGRNEQYF. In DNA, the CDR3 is TGTGCCAGCAGTAGGGACAGGGGAAGAAACGAGCAGTACTTC.

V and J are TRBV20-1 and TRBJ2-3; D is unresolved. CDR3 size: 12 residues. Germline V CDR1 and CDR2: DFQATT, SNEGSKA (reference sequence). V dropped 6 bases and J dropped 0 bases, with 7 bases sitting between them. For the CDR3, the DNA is TGCAGTGCGCCCTCTAGCACAGATACGCAGTATTTT. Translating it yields CSAPSSTDTQYF.

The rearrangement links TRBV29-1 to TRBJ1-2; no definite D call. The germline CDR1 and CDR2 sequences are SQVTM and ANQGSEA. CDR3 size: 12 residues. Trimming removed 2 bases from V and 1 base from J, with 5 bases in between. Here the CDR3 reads CSVETRNYGYTF. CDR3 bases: TGCAGCGTTGAAACGCGTAACTATGGCTACACCTTC.

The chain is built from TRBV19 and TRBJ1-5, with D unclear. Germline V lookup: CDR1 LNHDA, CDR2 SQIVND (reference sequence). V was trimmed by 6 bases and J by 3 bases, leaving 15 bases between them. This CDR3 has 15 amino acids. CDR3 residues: CASSGRFGFNQPQHF. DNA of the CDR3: TGTGCCAGTAGCGGGCGGTTCGGTTTCAATCAGCCCCAGCATTTT.

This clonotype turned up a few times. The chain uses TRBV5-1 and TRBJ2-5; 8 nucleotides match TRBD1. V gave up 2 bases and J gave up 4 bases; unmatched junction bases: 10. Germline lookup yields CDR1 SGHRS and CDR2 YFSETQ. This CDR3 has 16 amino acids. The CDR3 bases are TGCGCCAGCAGCTTAGATCCCCAGGGGGCCGTAGAGACCCAGTACTTC. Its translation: CASSLDPQGAVETQYF. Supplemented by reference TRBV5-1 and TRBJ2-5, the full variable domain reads KAGVTQTPRYLIKTRGQQVTLSCSPISGHRSVSWYQQTPGQGLQFLFEYFSETQRNKGNFPGRFSGRQFSNSRSEMNVSTLELGDSALYLCASSLDPQGAVETQYFGPGTRLLVL.